The next 7 T cell receptor beta chains were all read from a single sample in a study of T cell responses to AZD1222 COVID-19 vaccine. This table comes from immunoSEQ multiplex PCR, and its TCRdb copy is limited to in-frame clones, with some not included. Of about 78,000 clones in the sample, about 90% were seen once. Material: peripheral blood, obtained 28 days after the second AZD1222 dose. These receptors came from an adult who received the AZD1222 COVID-19 vaccine.

The chain uses TRBV13 and TRBJ2-3; 8 bases map to TRBD2. The CDR3 has 13 residues. The germline gives CDR1 PRHDT, CDR2 FYEKMQ (reference sequence). After removal of 5 bases from V and 6 bases from J, the junction contained 4 bases not matched to a gene. The CDR3 bases are TGTGCCAGCAGCAGGGGACTAGTGGATACGCAGTATTTT. Translating gives CASSRGLVDTQYF.

The rearrangement joins TRBV6-5 to TRBJ1-1; 8 bases are a match to TRBD1. Germline loops: CDR1 MNHEY, CDR2 SVGAGI. V was pared by 4 bases and J by 4 bases, with 5 bases of the junction left unmatched. The length of the CDR3 is 14 residues. The CDR3 nucleotides read TGTGCCAGCAGTTTGACAGGGGATAGCACTGAAGCTTTCTTT. Protein product: CASSLTGDSTEAFF.

The chain carries TRBV24-1 and TRBJ2-2; tentative D call: TRBD2 (6 bases). The germline V gene has CDR1 KGHDR and CDR2 SFDVKD. The CDR3 sequence is 15 residues long. The germline V and J ends were trimmed by 6 bases and 1 base, with 11 bases remaining between them. Written as DNA, the CDR3 is TGTGCCACCAGTCGTCCGGGACTGAACACCGGGGAGCTGTTTTTT. Its protein is CATSRPGLNTGELFF.

This clone came up once. The genes are TRBV5-4 and TRBJ2-1; D may be TRBD1 (7 bases). Germline values: CDR1 SGHNT, CDR2 YYREEE (reference sequence). The V end was cut by 10 bases, the J end by 0 bases, with 11 bases between. This CDR3 spans 13 amino acids. CDR3 nucleotides: TGTGCCGGAGGGACAGACTCCTACAATGAGCAGTTCTTC. It translates to CAGGTDSYNEQFF.

Here the CDR3 reads CASRLTGVSGNTIYF. For the CDR3, the DNA is TGTGCCAGCCGATTAACAGGTGTCTCTGGAAACACCATATATTTT. The chain recombines TRBV7-2 with TRBJ1-3, with D maybe TRBD1 (5 bases). The V end lost 8 bases, the J end lost 0 bases, and 14 bases lay between the germline ends. The CDR3 totals 15 residues. Germline V gene data show CDR1 as SGHTA and CDR2 as FQGNSA.

The chain joins TRBV6-2 or TRBV6-3 to TRBJ1-5; no clear D gene. Germline CDR1 and CDR2: MNHEY and SVGEGT. This CDR3 is built from 15 residues. The V end lost 5 bases, the J end lost 1 base, and 12 bases lay between the germline ends. For the CDR3, the DNA is TGTGCCAGCAGTCGAGGACCTAGCAGCAATCAGCCCCAGCATTTT. Its protein product is CASSRGPSSNQPQHF.

The rearrangement uses TRBV7-2 and TRBJ2-7; a weak D match, TRBD2 (7 bases). This CDR3 spans 15 amino acids. In germline, CDR1 is SGHTA, CDR2 FQGNSA. V was cut by 4 bases and J by 1 base, with 14 bases left in between. CDR3 DNA: TGTGCCAGCAGCTCCGGGGGAGGGGGGTCCTACGAGCAGTACTTC. The encoded protein is CASSSGGGGSYEQYF.